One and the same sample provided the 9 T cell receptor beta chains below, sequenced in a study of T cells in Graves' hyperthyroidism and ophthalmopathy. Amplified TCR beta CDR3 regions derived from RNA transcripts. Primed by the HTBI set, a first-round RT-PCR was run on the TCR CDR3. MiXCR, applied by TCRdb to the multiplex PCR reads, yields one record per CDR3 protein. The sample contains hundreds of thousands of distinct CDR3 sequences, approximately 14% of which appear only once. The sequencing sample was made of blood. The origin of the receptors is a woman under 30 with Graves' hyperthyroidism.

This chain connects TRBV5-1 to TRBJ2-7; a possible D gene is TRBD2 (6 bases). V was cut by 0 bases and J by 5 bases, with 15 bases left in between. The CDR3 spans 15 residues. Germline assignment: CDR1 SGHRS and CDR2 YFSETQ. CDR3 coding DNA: TGCGCCAGCAGCTTGGCCCATCGGGAGACCGACGAGCAGTACTTC. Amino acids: CASSLAHRETDEQYF.

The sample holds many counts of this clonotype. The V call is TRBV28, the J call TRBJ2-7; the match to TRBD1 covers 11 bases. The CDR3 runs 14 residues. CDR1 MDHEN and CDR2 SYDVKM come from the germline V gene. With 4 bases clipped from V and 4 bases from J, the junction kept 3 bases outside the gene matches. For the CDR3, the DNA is TGTGCCAGCAGTTGGACAGGGGGCGGTTACGAGCAGTACTTC. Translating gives CASSWTGGGYEQYF.

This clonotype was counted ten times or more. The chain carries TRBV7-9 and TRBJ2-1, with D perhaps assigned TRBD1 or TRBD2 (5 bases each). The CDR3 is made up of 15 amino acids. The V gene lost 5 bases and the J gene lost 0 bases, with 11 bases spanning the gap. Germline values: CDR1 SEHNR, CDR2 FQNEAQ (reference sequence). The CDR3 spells CASSQWGSSYNEQFF. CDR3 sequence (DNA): TGTGCCAGCAGCCAGTGGGGGAGCTCCTACAATGAGCAGTTCTTC.

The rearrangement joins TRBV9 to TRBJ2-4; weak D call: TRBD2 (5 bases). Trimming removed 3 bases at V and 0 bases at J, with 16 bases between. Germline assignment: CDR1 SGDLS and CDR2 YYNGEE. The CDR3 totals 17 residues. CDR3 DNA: TGTGCCAGCAGCGGTAATAGCGTTGTAGAAGCCAAAAACATTCAGTACTTC. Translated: CASSGNSVVEAKNIQYF.

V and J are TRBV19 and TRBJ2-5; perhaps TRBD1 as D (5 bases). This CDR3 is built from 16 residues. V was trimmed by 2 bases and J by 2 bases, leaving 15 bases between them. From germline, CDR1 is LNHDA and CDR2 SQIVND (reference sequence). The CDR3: CASSIRAGSGQETQYF. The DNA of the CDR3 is TGTGCCAGTAGTATAAGGGCAGGGTCAGGGCAAGAGACCCAGTACTTC.

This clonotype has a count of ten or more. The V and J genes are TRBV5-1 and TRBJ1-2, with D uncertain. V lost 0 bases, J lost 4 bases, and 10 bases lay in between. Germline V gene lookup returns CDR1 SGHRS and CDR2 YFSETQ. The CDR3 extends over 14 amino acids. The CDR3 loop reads CASSLGPDGYGYTF. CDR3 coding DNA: TGCGCCAGCAGCTTGGGACCGGACGGCTATGGCTACACCTTC.

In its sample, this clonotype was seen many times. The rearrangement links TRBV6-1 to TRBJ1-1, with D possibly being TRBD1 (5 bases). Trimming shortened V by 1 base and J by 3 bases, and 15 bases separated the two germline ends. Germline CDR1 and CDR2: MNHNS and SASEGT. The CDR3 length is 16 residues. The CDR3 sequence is CASSEDRALGDTEAFF. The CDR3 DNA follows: TGTGCCAGCAGTGAAGACAGAGCTTTAGGGGACACTGAAGCTTTCTTT.

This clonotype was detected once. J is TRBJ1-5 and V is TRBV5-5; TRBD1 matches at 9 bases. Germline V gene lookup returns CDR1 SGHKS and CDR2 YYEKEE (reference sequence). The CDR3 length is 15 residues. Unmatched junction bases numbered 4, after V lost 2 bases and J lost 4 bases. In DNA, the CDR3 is TGTGCCAGCAGCTTTCGGACAGGGGCGAATCAGCCCCAGCATTTT. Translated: CASSFRTGANQPQHF. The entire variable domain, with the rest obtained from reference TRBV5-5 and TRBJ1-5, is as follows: DAGVTQSPTHLIKTRGQQVTLRCSPISGHKSVSWYQQVLGQGPQFIFQYYEKEERGRGNFPDRFSARQFPNYSSELNVNALLLGDSALYLCASSFRTGANQPQHFGDGTRLSIL.

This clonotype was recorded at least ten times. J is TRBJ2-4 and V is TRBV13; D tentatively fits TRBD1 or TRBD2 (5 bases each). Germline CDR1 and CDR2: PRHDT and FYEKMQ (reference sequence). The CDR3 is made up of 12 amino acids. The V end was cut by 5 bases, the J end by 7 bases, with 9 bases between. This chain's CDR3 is CASSTEGNIQYF. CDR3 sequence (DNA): TGTGCCAGCAGCACCGAGGGGAACATTCAGTACTTC.